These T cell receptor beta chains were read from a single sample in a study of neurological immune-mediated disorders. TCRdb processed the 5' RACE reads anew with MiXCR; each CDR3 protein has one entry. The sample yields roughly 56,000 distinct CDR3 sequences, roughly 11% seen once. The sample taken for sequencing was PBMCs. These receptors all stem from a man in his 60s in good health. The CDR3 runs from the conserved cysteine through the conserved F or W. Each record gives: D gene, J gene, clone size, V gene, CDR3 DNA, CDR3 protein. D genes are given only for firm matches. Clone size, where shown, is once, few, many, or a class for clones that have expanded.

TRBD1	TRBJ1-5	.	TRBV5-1	TGCGCCAGCAACACCACAGGGGATAGCAATCAGCCCCAACATTTT	CASNTTGDSNQPQHF
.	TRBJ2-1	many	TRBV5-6	TGTGCCAGCAGCTGGCCGACGGCCTACAATGAGCAGTTCTTC	CASSWPTAYNEQFF
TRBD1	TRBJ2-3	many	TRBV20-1	TGCAGTGCACGTAGGGACAGGGTCAGCACAGATACGCAGTATTTT	CSARRDRVSTDTQYF
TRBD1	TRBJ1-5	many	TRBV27	TGTGCCAGCAAACCGGGACAGGGGGCCGATCAGCCCCAGCATTTT	CASKPGQGADQPQHF
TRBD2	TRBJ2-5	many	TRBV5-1	TGCGCCAGCACACTAGCGGGGGGCCAAGAGACCCAGTACTTC	CASTLAGGQETQYF
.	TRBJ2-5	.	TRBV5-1	TGCGCCAGCAGCATTCTTCAACTCCAAGAGACCCAGTACTTC	CASSILQLQETQYF
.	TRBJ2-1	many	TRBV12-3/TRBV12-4	TGTGCCAGCAGTTTTACCAGCTCCTACAATGAGCAGTTCTTC	CASSFTSSYNEQFF
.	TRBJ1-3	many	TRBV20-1	TGCAGTGCTTATTATGAGGGAACCATATATTTT	CSAYYEGTIYF
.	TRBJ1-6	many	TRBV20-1	TGCAGTGCTCAGGACCCAGGGACGTCCTATAATTCACCCCTCCACTTT	CSAQDPGTSYNSPLHF
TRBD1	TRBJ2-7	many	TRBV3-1	TGTGCCAGCAGCCTAAGACGGACAGGGGGTAACGAGCAGTACTTC	CASSLRRTGGNEQYF